This T cell receptor beta chain was identified during a study of blood T cell repertoires in COVID-19. Study-wide context: Sites across the United States, Italy and Spain contributed samples from acute and convalescent COVID-19. The cDNA or gDNA used as material had been derived from T cells, B-cell-depleted T cells, or PBMCs.

After removal of 4 bases from V and 5 bases from J, the junction contained 9 bases not matched to a gene. The CDR3 runs 14 residues. In germline, CDR1 is SGHKS, CDR2 YYEKEE (reference sequence). Self-reported history from a screening survey and questionnaire set each donor's cohort. Sequencing used immunoSEQ multiplex PCR; TCRdb keeps in-frame clones, though not all of them. This table holds roughly 200,000 clones, 83% found once. V usage is TRBV5-5 and J usage is TRBJ2-7, with 7 bases that match TRBD1. This TCR was sampled from a woman aged 45 to 65 who had been exposed to COVID-19. Specimen: PBMCs or T cells enriched from blood (not recorded which). The CDR3 DNA reads as TGTGCCAGCAGCCACTACAGGGGTAGCAACGAGCAGTACTTC. Protein: CASSHYRGSNEQYF.